The rows below give T cell receptor beta chains drawn from one sample of a study of read filtering for tumor transcriptome and immune sequencing. Each CDR3 protein is one row after TCRdb ran MiXCR on the reads. The table lists roughly 69,000 distinct CDR3 sequences, around 13% of them singletons. Sequenced sample: a population of CD138-negative cells sorted from bone marrow. These receptors all come from a donor aged 40 or over with multiple myeloma. Each CDR3 is given with its conserved first and last residue. Fields, in order: V gene, D gene, clone size, J gene, CDR3 DNA, CDR3 protein. A D gene is named only where the DNA matches it firmly. The size field is filled for only some rows; it gives once, few, many or a size class.

TRBV28,TRBD1,-,TRBJ1-5,TGTGCCAGCCACAGCGGGACAGGATACAATCAGCCCCAGCATTTT,CASHSGTGYNQPQHF
TRBV4-1,TRBD1,-,TRBJ1-5,TGCGCCAGCAGCCGACAGGGCGGGATGGGTCAGCCCCAGCATTTT,CASSRQGGMGQPQHF
TRBV5-4,-,many,TRBJ2-3,TGTGCCAGCAGCTCCAGACAGGTTGAGCAGTATTTT,CASSSRQVEQYF
TRBV12-3/TRBV12-4,-,many,TRBJ1-2,TGTGCCAGCAGCCCGACCGTCCTATGGGGCTACACCTTC,CASSPTVLWGYTF
TRBV20-1,TRBD2,many,TRBJ2-1,TGCAGTGCTTTTAGCGGGAGAAGAACCAATGAGCAGTTCTTC,CSAFSGRRTNEQFF
TRBV5-1,TRBD1,many,TRBJ1-1,TGCGCCAGCAGCTTGGCCGGGACAGAAAACACTGAAGCTTTCTTT,CASSLAGTENTEAFF
TRBV29-1,-,many,TRBJ1-1,TGCAGCGTTGTACAGTCCGGGAACACTGAAGCTTTCTTT,CSVVQSGNTEAFF
TRBV9,-,many,TRBJ2-5,TGTGCCAGCAGCGTAGAGGCCGGGGGCGAGACCCAGTACTTC,CASSVEAGGETQYF
TRBV29-1,-,few,TRBJ1-3,TGCAGCGTTGAATGGCAGAGGAACACCATATATTTT,CSVEWQRNTIYF
TRBV11-3,-,-,TRBJ2-1,TGTGCCAGCAGCCCCCGGATCGGTTACAATGAGCAGTTCTTC,CASSPRIGYNEQFF
TRBV9,TRBD1,many,TRBJ2-7,TGTGCCAGCAGCGTCGGACAGGGAACCTACGAGCAGTACTTC,CASSVGQGTYEQYF